The 15 T cell receptor beta chains listed next were all sequenced from one sample in a study of cytomegalovirus exposure and HLA in healthy donors (dated by TCRdb to about 2017). Receptor libraries were prepared by the immunoSEQ multiplex PCR assay. For the multiplex PCR, a mixture combining 60 forward primers for TCR Vbeta segments and 13 reverse primers for TCR Jbeta segments was used. Sourced from immuneACCESS, this table was stored by TCRdb with only in-frame sequences that have V and J called. A share of the clones is absent; for the studies checked, an unresolved V gene accounts for under half, and the remainder has no known explanation. For this sample the table gives approximately 58,000 clones, of which about 80% were detected only once. The top ten clonotypes cover about 4.3% of the sample. Sequenced: PBMCs. The origin of the receptors is a man aged 25 to 40 in good health and CMV-seronegative.

CDR3 nucleotides: TGTGCCAGCAGCAGCGGGGGGGGGAATGAAAAACTGTTTTTT. Its translation is CASSSGGGNEKLFF. The rearrangement links TRBV7-2 to TRBJ1-4; maybe TRBD1 (5 bases). This CDR3 contains 14 residues. V was trimmed by 5 bases and J by 5 bases, leaving 12 bases between them. Per germline, CDR1 SGHTA and CDR2 FQGNSA.

The V gene is TRBV9, the J gene TRBJ2-5, with TRBD2 matching 7 bases. Germline CDR1 SGDLS, CDR2 YYNGEE. This CDR3 contains 17 residues. J lost 5 bases, V lost 0 bases, and 13 bases had no gene match. The CDR3 here is CASSVGGGSLGRETQYF. CDR3 DNA sequence: TGTGCCAGCAGCGTAGGGGGGGGAAGTCTCGGGAGGGAGACCCAGTACTTC.

In this sample, this clone turned up a few times. This rearrangement joins TRBV6-5 to TRBJ1-2; 7 bases agree with TRBD1. CDR1 is MNHEY, CDR2 SVGAGI, per germline. V lost 5 bases and J lost 4; bases outside the gene matches: 7. CDR3 size: 14 residues. The CDR3 DNA follows: TGTGCCAGCAGTGAAGAAGGGACAGTCTATGGCTACACCTTC. It encodes CASSEEGTVYGYTF.

J is TRBJ2-3 and V is TRBV9; D might be TRBD2 (6 bases). The CDR3 covers 18 residues. The germline V gene encodes CDR1 SGDLS and CDR2 YYNGEE. The V and J ends lost 3 bases and 7 bases respectively, with 27 bases between them. CDR3 sequence: CASSGGMRPGRYVNTQYF. CDR3 in DNA: TGTGCCAGCAGCGGGGGGATGCGGCCGGGGAGGTACGTTAATACGCAGTATTTT.

The chain has TRBV19 and TRBJ2-7; TRBD2 is a possible D gene (6 bases). Trimming took 5 bases from V and 3 from J, leaving 17 bases between them. In germline, CDR1 is LNHDA, CDR2 SQIVND (reference sequence). The CDR3 extends over 15 amino acids. CDR3 nucleotide sequence: TGTGCCAGTAGTTTGTCCTCAGCGGAGGGCTACGAGCAGTACTTC. Translated, it gives CASSLSSAEGYEQYF.

The chain has TRBV27 and TRBJ2-1, with D unresolved. Germline V CDR1 and CDR2: MNHEY, SMNVEV (reference sequence). Trimming left V 9 bases short and J 0 bases short, with 6 bases between. This CDR3 is 12 amino acids long. The CDR3 DNA follows: TGTGCCAGTCTTAGCTCCTACAATGAGCAGTTCTTC. Its translation: CASLSSYNEQFF.

The gene calls are TRBV18 and TRBJ2-1, with 8 bases lining up with TRBD2. In germline, CDR1 is KGHSH, CDR2 LQKENI. The CDR3 sequence is 13 residues long. The trim removed 3 bases at V and 9 bases at J, leaving 4 bases unmatched. CDR3 DNA: TGTGCCAGCTCACCGGGCACTAGCGGTGAGCAGTTCTTC. Translating gives CASSPGTSGEQFF.

The chain uses TRBV9 and TRBJ1-1; possibly TRBD1 for D (6 bases). The germline CDR1 and CDR2 sequences are SGDLS and YYNGEE. V lost 3 bases and J lost 3, with 15 bases in between. The CDR3 runs 15 residues. The CDR3 loop reads CASSEGGAGYTEAFF. The CDR3 coding sequence is TGTGCCAGCAGCGAGGGGGGGGCAGGGTACACTGAAGCTTTCTTT.

This clone was seen only once. V and J are TRBV5-6 and TRBJ1-2; D might be TRBD1 (6 bases). Trimming pared 0 bases from V and 1 base from J, leaving 10 bases between. This CDR3 contains 15 residues. Germline values: CDR1 SGHDT, CDR2 YYEEEE. This chain's CDR3 is CASSLGGRGNYGYTF. CDR3 nucleotide sequence: TGTGCCAGCAGCTTGGGGGGCAGGGGTAACTATGGCTACACCTTC.

The chain employs TRBV7-6 and TRBJ2-3, with a tentative D call TRBD2 (6 bases). The V gene lost 0 bases and the J gene lost 6 bases, with 10 bases spanning the gap. This CDR3 comprises 14 residues. CDR1 is SGHVS, CDR2 FNYEAQ, per germline. The CDR3 here is CASSLAGGGDTQYF. The DNA for the CDR3 is TGTGCCAGCAGCTTAGCAGGTGGGGGGGATACGCAGTATTTT.

V gene TRBV30 combines with J gene TRBJ2-1; possible D gene TRBD2, 6 bases. Germline lookup yields CDR1 GTSNPN and CDR2 SVGIG (reference sequence). Trimming removed 2 bases from V and 8 bases from J, with 7 bases in between. CDR3 size: 11 residues. The CDR3 DNA is TGTGCCTGGAGTAAGCGGGATGAGCAGTTCTTC. This encodes CAWSKRDEQFF.

The chain has TRBV10-3 and TRBJ2-3, with D unclear. Trimming took 6 bases from V and 2 from J, leaving 12 bases between them. From germline, CDR1 is ENHRY and CDR2 SYGVKD. The CDR3 loop spans 14 amino acids. CDR3 protein: CAISQSIPTDTQYF. The CDR3 region has the DNA TGTGCCATCAGCCAGTCAATTCCCACAGATACGCAGTATTTT.

Only a few counts were recorded for this clone. CDR3 DNA sequence: TGTGCCAGCTCACCAATATCCGGTGATGGCACTGAAGCTTTCTTT. It yields the protein CASSPISGDGTEAFF. The chain carries TRBV18 and TRBJ1-1; D not certain. The CDR3 totals 15 residues. Germline CDR1 reads KGHSH; CDR2 reads LQKENI. Trimming took off 2 bases at V and 4 bases at J, with 14 bases between the two ends.

The V gene is TRBV2, the J gene TRBJ1-5; 7 positions agree with TRBD1. Germline V lookup: CDR1 SNHLY, CDR2 FYNNEI. The CDR3 runs to 13 residues. The trim removed 8 bases at V and 3 bases at J, leaving 4 bases unmatched. The CDR3 protein is CASRGQLNQPQHF. The CDR3 region has the DNA TGTGCCAGCCGGGGACAGCTCAATCAGCCCCAGCATTTT.

This clone was seen a handful of times. The chain couples TRBV6-1 to TRBJ2-1; 7 bases map to TRBD1. The CDR3 has 13 amino acids. Germline assignment: CDR1 MNHNS and CDR2 SASEGT. J gave up 5 bases and V 5 bases, and 3 bases lay outside the gene matches. The CDR3 DNA follows: TGTGCCAGCAGTCGACAGGGACACAATGAGCAGTTCTTC. This translates into CASSRQGHNEQFF.